The T cell receptor (beta chain) under discussion was sequenced for a study of blood T cells in healthy people across ages. A second 7 to 11 cycle PCR used barcoded and J-beta primers. TCRdb analysed the 5' RACE reads with MiXCR anew, one entry per CDR3 protein. The sample yields 1,800,000 or so distinct CDR3 sequences, about 39% seen once. Each donor supplied ten milliliters of peripheral blood. Germline-derived CDR1 and CDR2 are SEHNR and FQNEAQ (reference sequence). The V end lost 1 base, the J end lost 5 bases, and 18 bases lay between the germline ends. This CDR3 has 16 residues. The receptor comes from a human donor in good health. Specimen: blood. V and J are TRBV7-9 and TRBJ2-7; weak D call: TRBD1 (5 bases). CDR3 sequence: CASSLVPPGREHEQYF. CDR3 sequence (DNA): TGTGCCAGCAGCTTAGTTCCACCAGGCAGGGAACACGAGCAGTACTTC. Drawing the rest from reference TRBV7-9 and TRBJ2-7, the complete variable domain is DTGVSQNPRHKITKRGQNVTFRCDPISEHNRLYWYRQTLGQGPEFLTYFQNEAQLEKSRLLSDRFSAERPKGSFSTLEIQRTEQGDSAMYLCASSLVPPGREHEQYFGPGTRLTVT.